This entry describes one T cell receptor (beta chain). TCRdb reprocessed the 5' RACE reads with MiXCR, giving one entry per CDR3 protein. Of around 130,000 distinct CDR3 sequences in the sample, roughly 13% were seen once. Germline-derived CDR1 and CDR2 are MDHEN and SYDVKM. Trimming took off 6 bases at V and 0 bases at J, with 5 bases between the two ends. CDR3 length: 13 amino acids. These data belong to a study of CD8 T cells in ankylosing spondylitis. The TCR sequence derives from a female donor with ankylosing spondylitis or in good health (not recorded which). The chain has TRBV28 and TRBJ1-4; D gene unclear. Specimen: blood, either unsorted or a sorted T cell fraction (not recorded which). The CDR3 region is CASRGATNEKLFF. The CDR3 DNA sequence: TGTGCCAGCAGGGGCGCAACTAATGAAAAACTGTTTTTT.